Within the sample, the clone carrying this T cell receptor (beta chain) is medium-sized. Original processing methods: The study took CDR3 differences across clinicopathological groups and made a distant-metastasis classifier for papillary thyroid cancer from them. TCRdb re-analyzed the PCR reads using MiXCR. The V and J calls come from TCRdb's annotation, not from the publication. Of 25,000 to 30,000 clones listed, roughly 4% are singletons. Patients underwent thyroid surgery, and none had received any treatment before it. The data were obtained in a study of metastatic and nonmetastatic thyroid tumors. Study background: Across blood and tumor or nodule tissue, repertoires from malignant and benign thyroid patients were compared with one another.

The germline gives CDR1 MDHEN, CDR2 SYDVKM. Trimming shortened V by 3 bases and J by 7 bases, and 19 bases separated the two germline ends. This CDR3 has 15 amino acids. The TCR sequence derives from a female donor with papillary thyroid cancer or a benign thyroid nodule (not recorded which). Some clones in this sample may be carry-over from other donors' samples. The chain has TRBV28 and TRBJ2-7; D perhaps matches TRBD1 (6 bases). Sequenced material: blood. CDR3: CASSLGDTGIGEQYF. The CDR3 DNA reads TGTGCCAGCAGTTTGGGGGACACAGGGATTGGGGAGCAGTACTTC.